The rows below give T cell receptor beta chains drawn from one sample of a study of blood T cell repertoires in COVID-19. Sequencing used immunoSEQ multiplex PCR; TCRdb keeps in-frame clones, though not all of them. The repertoire holds roughly 290,000 clones, with roughly 84% as singletons. Material: peripheral blood. All receptors derive from a human donor with COVID-19, enrolled during active disease. The donor label of this sample is uncertain. CDR3s include the opening cysteine and the closing phenylalanine or tryptophan. A D gene is named only where the DNA matches it firmly. The size entry is marked missing in some rows and otherwise reads once, few, many or a size class.

d_call clone_size j_call v_call cdr3_aa cdr3_nt
TRBD1 NA TRBJ2-6 TRBV10-3 CAISDDRGFSGANVLTF TGTGCCATCAGTGATGACAGGGGATTCTCTGGGGCCAACGTCCTGACTTTC
NA once TRBJ1-4 TRBV2 CASIPGAGPGEKLFF TGTGCCAGCATCCCCGGCGCGGGACCGGGTGAAAAACTGTTTTTT
NA NA TRBJ1-1 TRBV2 CASRVQPVNTEAFF TGTGCCAGCAGGGTTCAACCAGTGAACACTGAAGCTTTCTTT
NA few TRBJ2-5 TRBV12-3/TRBV12-4 CASSLWEWETQYF TGTGCCAGCAGTTTATGGGAGTGGGAGACCCAGTACTTC
NA NA TRBJ2-3 TRBV30 CAWSVQDSDTQYF TGTGCCTGGAGTGTACAAGATTCAGATACGCAGTATTTT
NA NA TRBJ2-7 TRBV3-1/TRBV3-2 CASSQSRTSYEQYF TGTGCCAGCAGCCAGAGCAGGACTTCCTACGAGCAGTACTTC
TRBD1 once TRBJ1-4 TRBV7-8 CASSLGTGAANEKLFF TGTGCCAGCAGCTTAGGTACAGGGGCTGCTAATGAAAAACTGTTTTTT
NA NA TRBJ1-2 TRBV7-8 CASSLDRSNYGYTF TGTGCCAGCAGCCTGGACAGATCAAACTATGGCTACACCTTC
TRBD1 NA TRBJ1-5 TRBV10-1 CASRGTGGNQPQHF TGCGCCAGCAGGGGGACAGGGGGGAATCAGCCCCAGCATTTT
TRBD1 once TRBJ1-4 TRBV5-3 CARSAKTYPGQGVFNEKLFF TGTGCCAGAAGCGCAAAAACCTATCCGGGACAGGGGGTTTTTAATGAAAAACTGTTTTTT